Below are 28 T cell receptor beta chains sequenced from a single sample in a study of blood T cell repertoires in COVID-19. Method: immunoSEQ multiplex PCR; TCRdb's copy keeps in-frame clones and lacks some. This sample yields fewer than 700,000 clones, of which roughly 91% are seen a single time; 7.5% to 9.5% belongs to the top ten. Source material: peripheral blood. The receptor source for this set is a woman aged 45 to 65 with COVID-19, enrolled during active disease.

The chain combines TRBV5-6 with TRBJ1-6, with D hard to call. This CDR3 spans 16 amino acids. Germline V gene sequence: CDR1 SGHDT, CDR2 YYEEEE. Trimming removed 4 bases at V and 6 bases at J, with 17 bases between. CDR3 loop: CASSPGEGRANSPLHF. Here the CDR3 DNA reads TGTGCCAGCAGCCCCGGGGAAGGGCGCGCTAATTCACCCCTCCACTTT. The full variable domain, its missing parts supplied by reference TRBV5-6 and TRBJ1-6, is DAGVTQSPTHLIKTRGQQVTLRCSPKSGHDTVSWYQQALGQGPQFIFQYYEEEERQRGNFPDRFSGHQFPNYSSELNVNALLLGDSALYLCASSPGEGRANSPLHFGNGTRLTVT.

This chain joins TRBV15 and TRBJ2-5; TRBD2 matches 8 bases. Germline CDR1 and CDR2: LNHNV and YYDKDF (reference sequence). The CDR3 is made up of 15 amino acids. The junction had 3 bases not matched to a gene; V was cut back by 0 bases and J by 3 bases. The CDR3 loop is CATSRDYSGEETQYF. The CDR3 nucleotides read TGTGCCACCAGCAGAGATTATAGCGGGGAAGAGACCCAGTACTTC.

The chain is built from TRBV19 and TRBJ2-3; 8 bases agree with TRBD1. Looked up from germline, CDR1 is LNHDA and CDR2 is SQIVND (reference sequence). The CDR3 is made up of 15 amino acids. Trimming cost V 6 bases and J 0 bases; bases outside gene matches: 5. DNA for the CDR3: TGTGCCAGTAGAGGACAGGGTCCTAGCACAGATACGCAGTATTTT. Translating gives CASRGQGPSTDTQYF.

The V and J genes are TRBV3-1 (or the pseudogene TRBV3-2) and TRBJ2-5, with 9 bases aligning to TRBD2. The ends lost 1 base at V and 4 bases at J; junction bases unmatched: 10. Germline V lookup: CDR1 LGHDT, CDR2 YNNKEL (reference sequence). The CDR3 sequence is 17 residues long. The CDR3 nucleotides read TGTGCCAGCAGCCAAGCCCCCGGGACTAGCATCTCAGAGACCCAGTACTTC. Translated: CASSQAPGTSISETQYF.

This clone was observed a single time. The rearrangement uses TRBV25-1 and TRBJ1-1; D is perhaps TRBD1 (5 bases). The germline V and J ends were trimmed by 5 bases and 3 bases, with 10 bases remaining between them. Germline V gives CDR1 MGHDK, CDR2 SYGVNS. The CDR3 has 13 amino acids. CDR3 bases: TGTGCCAGCAGTAGGGTAGGGGACACTGAAGCTTTCTTT. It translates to CASSRVGDTEAFF.

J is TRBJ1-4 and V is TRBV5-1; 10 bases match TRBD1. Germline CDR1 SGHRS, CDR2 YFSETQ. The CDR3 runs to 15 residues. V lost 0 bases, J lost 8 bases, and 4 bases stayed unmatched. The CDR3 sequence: CASSLVGTGDEKLFF. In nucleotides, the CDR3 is TGCGCCAGCAGCTTGGTAGGGACAGGGGACGAAAAACTGTTTTTT.

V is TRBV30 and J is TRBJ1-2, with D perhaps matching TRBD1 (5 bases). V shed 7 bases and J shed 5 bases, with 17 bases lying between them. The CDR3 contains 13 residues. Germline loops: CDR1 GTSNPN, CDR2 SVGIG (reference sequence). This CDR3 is CASERAGGYGYTF. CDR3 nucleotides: TGTGCCTCTGAAAGGGCCGGGGGTTATGGCTACACCTTC.

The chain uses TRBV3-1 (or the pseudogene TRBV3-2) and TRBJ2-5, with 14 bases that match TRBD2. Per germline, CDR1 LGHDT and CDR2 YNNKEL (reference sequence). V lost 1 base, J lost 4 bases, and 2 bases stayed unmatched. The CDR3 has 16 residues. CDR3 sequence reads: CASSQAGTSGGETQYF. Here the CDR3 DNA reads TGTGCCAGCAGCCAAGCCGGGACTAGCGGGGGAGAGACCCAGTACTTC.

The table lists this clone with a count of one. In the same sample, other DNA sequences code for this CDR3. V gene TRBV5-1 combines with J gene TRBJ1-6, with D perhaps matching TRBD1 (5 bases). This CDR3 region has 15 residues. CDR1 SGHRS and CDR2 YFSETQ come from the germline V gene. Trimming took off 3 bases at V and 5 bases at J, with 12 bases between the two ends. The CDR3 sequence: CASSWGGQDNSPLHF. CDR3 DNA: TGCGCCAGCAGCTGGGGGGGTCAGGATAATTCACCCCTCCACTTT. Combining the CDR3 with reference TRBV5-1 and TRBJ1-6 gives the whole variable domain KAGVTQTPRYLIKTRGQQVTLSCSPISGHRSVSWYQQTPGQGLQFLFEYFSETQRNKGNFPGRFSGRQFSNSRSEMNVSTLELGDSALYLCASSWGGQDNSPLHFGNGTRLTVT.

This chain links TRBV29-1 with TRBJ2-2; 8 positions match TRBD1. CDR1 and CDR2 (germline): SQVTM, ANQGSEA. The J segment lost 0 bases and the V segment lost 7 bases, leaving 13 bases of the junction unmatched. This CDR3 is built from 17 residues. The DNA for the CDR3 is TGCAGCGCAGTTACGTCCGGACAGGGTTCGAACACCGGGGAGCTGTTTTTT. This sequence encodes CSAVTSGQGSNTGELFF.

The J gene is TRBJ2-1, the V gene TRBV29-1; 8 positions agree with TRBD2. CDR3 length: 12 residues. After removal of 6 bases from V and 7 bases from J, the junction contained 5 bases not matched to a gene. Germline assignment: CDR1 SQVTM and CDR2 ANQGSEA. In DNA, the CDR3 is TGCAGCGTCCCGGGGGGGGTGAATGAGCAGTTCTTC. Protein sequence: CSVPGGVNEQFF.

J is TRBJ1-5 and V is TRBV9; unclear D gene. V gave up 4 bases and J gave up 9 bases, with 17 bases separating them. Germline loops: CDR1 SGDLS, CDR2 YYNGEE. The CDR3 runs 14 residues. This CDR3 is CASSPLQAEGPQHF. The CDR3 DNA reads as TGTGCCAGCAGCCCCTTGCAGGCTGAAGGGCCCCAGCATTTT.

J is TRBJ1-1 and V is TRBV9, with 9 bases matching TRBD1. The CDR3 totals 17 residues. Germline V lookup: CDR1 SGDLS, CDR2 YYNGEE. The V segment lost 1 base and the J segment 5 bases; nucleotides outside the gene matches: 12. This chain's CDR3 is CASSVRRDRAGRTEAFF. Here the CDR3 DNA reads TGTGCCAGCAGCGTAAGGAGGGACAGGGCGGGTCGGACTGAAGCTTTCTTT.

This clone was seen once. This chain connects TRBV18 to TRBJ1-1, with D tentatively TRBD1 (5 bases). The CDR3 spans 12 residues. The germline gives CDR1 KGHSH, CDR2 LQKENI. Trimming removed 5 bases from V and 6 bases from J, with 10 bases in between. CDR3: CASSTLGAEAFF. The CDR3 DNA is TGTGCCAGCTCAACGTTAGGGGCTGAAGCTTTCTTT.

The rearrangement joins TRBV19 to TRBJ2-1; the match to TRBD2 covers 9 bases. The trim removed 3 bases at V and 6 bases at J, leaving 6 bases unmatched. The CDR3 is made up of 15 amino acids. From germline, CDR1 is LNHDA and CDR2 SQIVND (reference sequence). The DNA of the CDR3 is TGTGCCAGTAGTATTGATGGGACTAGCCCCAATGAGCAGTTCTTC. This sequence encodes CASSIDGTSPNEQFF.

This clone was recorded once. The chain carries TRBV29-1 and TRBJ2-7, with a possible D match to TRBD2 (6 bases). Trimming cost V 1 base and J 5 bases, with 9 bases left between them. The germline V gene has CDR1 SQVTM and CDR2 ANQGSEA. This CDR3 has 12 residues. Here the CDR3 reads CSVEGGGDEQYF. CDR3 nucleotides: TGCAGCGTTGAAGGGGGCGGGGACGAGCAGTACTTC.

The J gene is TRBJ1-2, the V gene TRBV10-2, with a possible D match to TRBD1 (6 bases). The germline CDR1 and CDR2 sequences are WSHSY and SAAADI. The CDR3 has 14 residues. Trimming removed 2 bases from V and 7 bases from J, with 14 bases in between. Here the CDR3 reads CASSEPGTSPGYTF. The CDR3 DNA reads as TGCGCCAGCAGTGAGCCGGGGACATCTCCTGGCTACACCTTC.

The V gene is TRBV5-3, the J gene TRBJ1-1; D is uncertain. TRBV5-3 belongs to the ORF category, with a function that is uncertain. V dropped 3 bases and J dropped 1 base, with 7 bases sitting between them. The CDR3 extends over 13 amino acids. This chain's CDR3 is CARSCTRNTEAFF. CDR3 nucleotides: TGTGCCAGAAGCTGTACGAGGAACACTGAAGCTTTCTTT.

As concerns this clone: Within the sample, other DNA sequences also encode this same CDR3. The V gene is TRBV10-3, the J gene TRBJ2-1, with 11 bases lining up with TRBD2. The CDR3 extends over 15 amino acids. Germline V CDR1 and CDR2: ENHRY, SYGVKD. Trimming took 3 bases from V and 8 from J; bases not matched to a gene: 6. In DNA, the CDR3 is TGTGCCATCAGTGATCGACTAGCGGGGAACGATGAGCAGTTCTTC. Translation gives CAISDRLAGNDEQFF.

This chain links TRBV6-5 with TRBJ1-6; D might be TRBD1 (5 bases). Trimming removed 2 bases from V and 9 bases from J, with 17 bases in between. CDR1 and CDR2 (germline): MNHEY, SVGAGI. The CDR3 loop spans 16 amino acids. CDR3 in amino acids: CASSYDSPAASSPLHF. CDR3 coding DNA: TGTGCCAGCAGTTACGACAGCCCGGCGGCAAGTTCACCCCTCCACTTT.

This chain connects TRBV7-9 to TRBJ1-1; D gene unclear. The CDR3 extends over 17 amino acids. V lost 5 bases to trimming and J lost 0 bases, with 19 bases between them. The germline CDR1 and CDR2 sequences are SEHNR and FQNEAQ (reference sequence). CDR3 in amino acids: CASSLPTDGAMNTEAFF. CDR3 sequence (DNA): TGTGCCAGCAGCCTCCCGACCGACGGAGCAATGAACACTGAAGCTTTCTTT.

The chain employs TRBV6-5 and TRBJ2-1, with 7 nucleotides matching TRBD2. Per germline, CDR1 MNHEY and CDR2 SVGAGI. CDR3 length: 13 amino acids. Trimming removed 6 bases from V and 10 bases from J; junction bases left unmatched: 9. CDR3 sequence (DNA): TGTGCCAGCAGCCTTTCGACTAGCAACGAGCAGTTCTTC. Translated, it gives CASSLSTSNEQFF.

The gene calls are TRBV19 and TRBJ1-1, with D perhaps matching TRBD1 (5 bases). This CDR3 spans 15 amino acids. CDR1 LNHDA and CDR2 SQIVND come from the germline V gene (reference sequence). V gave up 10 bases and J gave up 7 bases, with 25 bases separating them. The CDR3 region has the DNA TGTGCCACCAGTACGGCGGTCGCAGGGTCGGGTGAAGCTTTCTTT. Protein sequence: CATSTAVAGSGEAFF.

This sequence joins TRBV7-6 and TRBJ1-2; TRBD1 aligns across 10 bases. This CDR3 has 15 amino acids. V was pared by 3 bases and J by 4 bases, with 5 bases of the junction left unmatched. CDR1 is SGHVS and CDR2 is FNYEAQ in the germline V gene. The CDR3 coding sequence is TGTGCCAGCAGCTTTGGCGGACAGGGGGGCTATGGCTACACCTTC. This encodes CASSFGGQGGYGYTF.

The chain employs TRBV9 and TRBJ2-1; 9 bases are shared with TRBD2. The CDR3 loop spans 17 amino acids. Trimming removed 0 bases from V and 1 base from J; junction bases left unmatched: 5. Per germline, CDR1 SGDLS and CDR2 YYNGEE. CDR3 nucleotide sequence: TGTGCCAGCAGCGTAGGTAGCGGGGGCCTATCCTACAATGAGCAGTTCTTC. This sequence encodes CASSVGSGGLSYNEQFF.

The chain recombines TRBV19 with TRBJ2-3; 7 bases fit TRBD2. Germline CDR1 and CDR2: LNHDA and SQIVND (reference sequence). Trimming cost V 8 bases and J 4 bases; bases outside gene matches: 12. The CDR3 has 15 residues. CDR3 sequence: CASAGSGGSADTQYF. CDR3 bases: TGTGCCAGTGCTGGGTCGGGGGGTTCGGCAGATACGCAGTATTTT.

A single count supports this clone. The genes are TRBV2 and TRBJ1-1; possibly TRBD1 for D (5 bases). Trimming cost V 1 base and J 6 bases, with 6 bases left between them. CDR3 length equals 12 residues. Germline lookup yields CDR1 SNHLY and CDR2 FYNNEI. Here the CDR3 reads CASSEGGAEAFF. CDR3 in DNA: TGTGCCAGCAGTGAAGGGGGGGCTGAAGCTTTCTTT.

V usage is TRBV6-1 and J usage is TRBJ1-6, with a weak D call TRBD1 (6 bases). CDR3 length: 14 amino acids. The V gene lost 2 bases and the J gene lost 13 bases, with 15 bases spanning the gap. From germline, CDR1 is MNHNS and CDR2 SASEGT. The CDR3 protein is CASSELGAAVPLHF. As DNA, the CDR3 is TGTGCCAGCAGTGAACTGGGGGCGGCCGTCCCCCTCCACTTT.